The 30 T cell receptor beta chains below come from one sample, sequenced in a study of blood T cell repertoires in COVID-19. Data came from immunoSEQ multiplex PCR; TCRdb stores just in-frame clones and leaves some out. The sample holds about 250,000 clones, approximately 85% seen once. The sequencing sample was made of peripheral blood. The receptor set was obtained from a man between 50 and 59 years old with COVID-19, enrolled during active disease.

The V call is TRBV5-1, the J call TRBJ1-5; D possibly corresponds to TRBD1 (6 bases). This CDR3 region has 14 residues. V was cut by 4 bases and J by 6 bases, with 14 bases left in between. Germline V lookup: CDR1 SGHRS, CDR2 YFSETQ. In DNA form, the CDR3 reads TGCGCCAGCAGCGGCGGGGGGCTGGGTCAGCCCCAGCATTTT. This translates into CASSGGGLGQPQHF.

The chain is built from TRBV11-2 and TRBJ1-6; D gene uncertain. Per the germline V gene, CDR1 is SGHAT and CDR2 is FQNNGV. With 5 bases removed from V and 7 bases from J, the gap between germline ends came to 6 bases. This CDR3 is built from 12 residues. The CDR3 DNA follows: TGTGCCAGCAGCCCCCAGAATTCACCCCTCCACTTT. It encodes CASSPQNSPLHF.

CDR3 bases: TGTGCCAGCAGGCCTACGACAGGGGACTATCAGCCCCAGCATTTT. It specifies CASRPTTGDYQPQHF. The chain combines TRBV2 with TRBJ1-5, with 8 bases lining up with TRBD1. The germline V gene encodes CDR1 SNHLY and CDR2 FYNNEI. The junction had 9 bases not matched to a gene; V was cut back by 6 bases and J by 5 bases. CDR3 length: 15 residues. Full variable domain (remainder filled in from reference TRBV2 and TRBJ1-5): EPEVTQTPSHQVTQMGQEVILRCVPISNHLYFYWYRQILGQKVEFLVSFYNNEISEKSEIFDDQFSVERPDGSNFTLKIRSTKLEDSAMYFCASRPTTGDYQPQHFGDGTRLSIL.

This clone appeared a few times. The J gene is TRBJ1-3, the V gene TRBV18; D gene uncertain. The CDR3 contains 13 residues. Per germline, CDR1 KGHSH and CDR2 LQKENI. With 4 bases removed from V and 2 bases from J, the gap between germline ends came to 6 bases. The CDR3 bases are TGTGCCAGCTCACAAGACACTGGAAACACCATATATTTT. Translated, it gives CASSQDTGNTIYF.

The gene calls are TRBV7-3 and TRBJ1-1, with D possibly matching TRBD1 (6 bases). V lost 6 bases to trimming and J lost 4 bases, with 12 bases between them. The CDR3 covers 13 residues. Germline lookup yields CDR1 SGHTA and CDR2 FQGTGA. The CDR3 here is CASSPGTITEAFF. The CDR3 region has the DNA TGTGCCAGCAGTCCCGGGACAATCACTGAAGCTTTCTTT.

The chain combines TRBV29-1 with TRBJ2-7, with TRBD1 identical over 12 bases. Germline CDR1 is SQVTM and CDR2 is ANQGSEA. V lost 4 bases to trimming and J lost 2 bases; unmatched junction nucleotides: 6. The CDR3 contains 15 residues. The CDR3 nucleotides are TGCAGCGTTGCCGGCGGGACAGGGGGCCCCTACGAGCAGTACTTC. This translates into CSVAGGTGGPYEQYF.

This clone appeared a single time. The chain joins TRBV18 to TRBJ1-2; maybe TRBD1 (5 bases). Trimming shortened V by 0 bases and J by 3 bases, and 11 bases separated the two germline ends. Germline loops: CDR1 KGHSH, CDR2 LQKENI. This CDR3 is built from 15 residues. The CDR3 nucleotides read TGTGCCAGCTCACCACCTCAGGGTTTGGACTATGGCTACACCTTC. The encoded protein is CASSPPQGLDYGYTF.

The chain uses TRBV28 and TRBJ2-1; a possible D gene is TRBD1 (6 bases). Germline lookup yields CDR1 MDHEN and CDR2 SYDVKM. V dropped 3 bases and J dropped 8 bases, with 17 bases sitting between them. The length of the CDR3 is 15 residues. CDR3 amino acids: CASSFIKQGPDEQFF. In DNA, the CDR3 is TGTGCCAGCAGTTTTATAAAGCAGGGGCCGGATGAGCAGTTCTTC.

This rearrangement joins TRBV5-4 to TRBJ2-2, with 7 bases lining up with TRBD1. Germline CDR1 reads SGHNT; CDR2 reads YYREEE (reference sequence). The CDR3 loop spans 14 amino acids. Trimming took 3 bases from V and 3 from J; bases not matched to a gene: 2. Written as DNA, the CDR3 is TGTGCCAGCAGCTCGACAGGGTACACCGGGGAGCTGTTTTTT. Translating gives CASSSTGYTGELFF.

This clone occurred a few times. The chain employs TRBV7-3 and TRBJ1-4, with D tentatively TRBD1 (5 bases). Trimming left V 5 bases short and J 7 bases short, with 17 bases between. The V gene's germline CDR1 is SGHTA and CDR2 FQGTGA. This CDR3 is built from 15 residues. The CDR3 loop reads CASSLLGAAGEKLFF. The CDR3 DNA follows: TGTGCCAGCAGCCTTCTAGGGGCGGCTGGTGAAAAACTGTTTTTT.

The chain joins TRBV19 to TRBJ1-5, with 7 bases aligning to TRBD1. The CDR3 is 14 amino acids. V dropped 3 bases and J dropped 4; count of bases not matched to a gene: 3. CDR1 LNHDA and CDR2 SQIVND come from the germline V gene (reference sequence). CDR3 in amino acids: CASSMGQTNQPQHF. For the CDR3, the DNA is TGTGCCAGTAGTATGGGACAGACAAATCAGCCCCAGCATTTT.

CDR3 in DNA: TGCGCCAGCAGCCAAGGAGTCGGGGGGGCCAACATGAACACTGAAGCTTTCTTT. This encodes CASSQGVGGANMNTEAFF. This chain uses TRBV4-1 with TRBJ1-1; D perhaps matches TRBD1 (6 bases). Germline values: CDR1 MGHRA, CDR2 YSYEKL. This CDR3 is built from 18 residues. Trimming took 1 base from V and 0 from J, leaving 18 bases between them.

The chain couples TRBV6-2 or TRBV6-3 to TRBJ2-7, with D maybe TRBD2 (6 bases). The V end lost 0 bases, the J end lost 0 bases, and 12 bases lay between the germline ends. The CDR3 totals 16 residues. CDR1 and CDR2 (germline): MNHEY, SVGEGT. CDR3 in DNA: TGTGCCAGCAGTTACTCCTCCCGGGGGAGCTCCTACGAGCAGTACTTC. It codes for CASSYSSRGSSYEQYF.

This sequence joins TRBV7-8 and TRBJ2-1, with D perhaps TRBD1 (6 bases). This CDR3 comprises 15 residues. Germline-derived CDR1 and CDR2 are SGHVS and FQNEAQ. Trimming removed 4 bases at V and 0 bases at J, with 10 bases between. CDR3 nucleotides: TGTGCCAGCAGCTCCAACAGGGTCTCCTACAATGAGCAGTTCTTC. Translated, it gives CASSSNRVSYNEQFF.

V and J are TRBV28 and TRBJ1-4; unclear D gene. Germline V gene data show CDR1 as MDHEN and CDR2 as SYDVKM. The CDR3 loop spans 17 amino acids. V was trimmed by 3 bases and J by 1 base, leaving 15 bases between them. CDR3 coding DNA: TGTGCCAGCAGTTTTGTATTGGGCGGGAAAACTAATGAAAAACTGTTTTTT. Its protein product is CASSFVLGGKTNEKLFF.

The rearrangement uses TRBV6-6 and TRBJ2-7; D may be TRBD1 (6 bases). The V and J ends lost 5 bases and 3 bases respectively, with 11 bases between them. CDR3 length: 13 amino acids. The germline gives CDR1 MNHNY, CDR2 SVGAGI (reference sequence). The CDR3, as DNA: TGTGCCAGCAGTGGCACAGGGAGCTACGAGCAGTACTTC. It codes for CASSGTGSYEQYF.

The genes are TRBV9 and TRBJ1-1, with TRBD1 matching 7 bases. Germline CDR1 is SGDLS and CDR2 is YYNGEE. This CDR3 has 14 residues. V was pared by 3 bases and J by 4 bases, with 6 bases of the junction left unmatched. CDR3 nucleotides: TGTGCCAGCAGCGAGGGAAACAGGGGCACTGAAGCTTTCTTT. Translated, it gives CASSEGNRGTEAFF.

CDR3 sequence: CASSLEGFGLAAHEQFF. CDR3 coding DNA: TGTGCCAGCAGCCTAGAAGGGTTCGGACTAGCAGCGCATGAGCAGTTCTTC. J is TRBJ2-1 and V is TRBV3-1 (or the pseudogene TRBV3-2); 8 nucleotides match TRBD2. This CDR3 has 17 residues. Germline V gene lookup returns CDR1 LGHDT and CDR2 YNNKEL (reference sequence). Losses at the gene ends were 4 bases for V and 8 bases for J; bases not matched to a gene: 16.

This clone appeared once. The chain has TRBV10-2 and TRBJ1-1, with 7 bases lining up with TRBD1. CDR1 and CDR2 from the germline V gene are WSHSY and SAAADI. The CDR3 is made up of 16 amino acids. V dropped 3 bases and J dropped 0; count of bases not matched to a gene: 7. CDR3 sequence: CASSERRGRMNTEAFF. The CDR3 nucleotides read TGCGCCAGCAGTGAACGAAGGGGGCGTATGAACACTGAAGCTTTCTTT.

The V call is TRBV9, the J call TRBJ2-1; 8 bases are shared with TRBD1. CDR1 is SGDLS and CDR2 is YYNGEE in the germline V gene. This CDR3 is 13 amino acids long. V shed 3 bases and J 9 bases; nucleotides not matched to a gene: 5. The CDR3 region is CASSGTDRGEQFF. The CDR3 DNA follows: TGTGCCAGCAGCGGAACCGACAGGGGTGAGCAGTTCTTC. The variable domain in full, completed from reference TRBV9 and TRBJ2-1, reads DSGVTQTPKHLITATGQRVTLRCSPRSGDLSVYWYQQSLDQGLQFLIQYYNGEERAKGNILERFSAQQFPDLHSELNLSSLELGDSALYFCASSGTDRGEQFFGPGTRLTVL.

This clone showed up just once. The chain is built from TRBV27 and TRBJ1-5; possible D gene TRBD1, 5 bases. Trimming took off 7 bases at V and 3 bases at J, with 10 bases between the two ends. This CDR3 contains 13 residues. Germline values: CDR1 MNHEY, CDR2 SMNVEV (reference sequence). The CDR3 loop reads CASKDNTNQPQHF. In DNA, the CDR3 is TGTGCCAGCAAGGACAATACCAATCAGCCCCAGCATTTT.

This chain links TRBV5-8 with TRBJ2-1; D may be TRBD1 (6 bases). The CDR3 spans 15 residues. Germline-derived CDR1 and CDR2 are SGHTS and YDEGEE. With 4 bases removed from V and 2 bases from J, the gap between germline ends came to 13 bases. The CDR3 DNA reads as TGTGCCAGCAGCCCGAGCAGGGGAACCTACAATGAGCAGTTCTTC. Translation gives CASSPSRGTYNEQFF.

CDR3 region: CASSVNIQGTDTQYF. In nucleotides, the CDR3 is TGTGCCAGCAGCGTAAATATCCAGGGCACAGATACGCAGTATTTT. V and J are TRBV9 and TRBJ2-3, with D hard to call. Germline V lookup: CDR1 SGDLS, CDR2 YYNGEE. V shed 1 base and J shed 1 base, with 10 bases lying between them. There are 15 residues in the CDR3.

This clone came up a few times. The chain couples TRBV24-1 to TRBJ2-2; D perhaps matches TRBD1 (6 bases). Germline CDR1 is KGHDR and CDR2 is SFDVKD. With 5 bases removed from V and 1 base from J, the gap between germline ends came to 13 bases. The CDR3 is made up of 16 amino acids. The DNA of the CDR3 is TGTGCCACCAGTGGTTGGGGGCATGGGAACACCGGGGAGCTGTTTTTT. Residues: CATSGWGHGNTGELFF.

For the CDR3, the DNA is TGTGCCAGTAGTACTGGGAGCTCCTACGAGCAGTACTTC. The encoded protein is CASSTGSSYEQYF. The genes are TRBV19 and TRBJ2-7; D is possibly TRBD2 (5 bases). Between the trimmed V and J ends, which lost 4 bases and 0 bases, there was a span of 7 bases. This CDR3 region has 13 residues. Germline V gene lookup returns CDR1 LNHDA and CDR2 SQIVND (reference sequence).

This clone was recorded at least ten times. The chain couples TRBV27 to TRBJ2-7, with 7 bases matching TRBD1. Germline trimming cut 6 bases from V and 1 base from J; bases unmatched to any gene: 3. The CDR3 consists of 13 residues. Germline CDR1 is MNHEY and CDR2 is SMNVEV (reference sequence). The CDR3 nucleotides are TGTGCCAGCAGACAGGGGTCATCCTACGAGCAGTACTTC. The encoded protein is CASRQGSSYEQYF.

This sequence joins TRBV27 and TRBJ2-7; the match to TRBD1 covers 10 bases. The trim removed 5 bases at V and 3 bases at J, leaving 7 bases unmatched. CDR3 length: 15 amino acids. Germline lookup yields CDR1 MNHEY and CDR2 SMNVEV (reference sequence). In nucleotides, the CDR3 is TGTGCCAGCAGTCTTATCTGGACAGGGGGCTACGAGCAGTACTTC. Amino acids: CASSLIWTGGYEQYF.

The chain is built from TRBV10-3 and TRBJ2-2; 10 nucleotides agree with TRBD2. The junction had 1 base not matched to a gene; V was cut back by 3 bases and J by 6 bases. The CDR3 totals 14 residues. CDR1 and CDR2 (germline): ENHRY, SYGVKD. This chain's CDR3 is CAISETSGAGELFF. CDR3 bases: TGTGCCATCAGTGAAACTAGCGGGGCCGGGGAGCTGTTTTTT.

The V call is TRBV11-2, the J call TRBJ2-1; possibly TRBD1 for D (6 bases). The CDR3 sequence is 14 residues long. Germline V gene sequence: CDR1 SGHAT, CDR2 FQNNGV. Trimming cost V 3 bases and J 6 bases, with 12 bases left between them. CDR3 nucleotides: TGTGCCAGCAGCTTTCTCCAGGGGTCCAATGAGCAGTTCTTC. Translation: CASSFLQGSNEQFF.

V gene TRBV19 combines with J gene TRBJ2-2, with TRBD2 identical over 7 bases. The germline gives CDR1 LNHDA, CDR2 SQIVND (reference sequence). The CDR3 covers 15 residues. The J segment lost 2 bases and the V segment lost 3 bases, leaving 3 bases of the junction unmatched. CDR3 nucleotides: TGTGCCAGTAGTATCGGACTAGGAAACACCGGGGAGCTGTTTTTT. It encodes CASSIGLGNTGELFF.